This TCR beta chain stems from a study of T cell changes during pregnancy in multiple sclerosis. Measured with immunoSEQ multiplex PCR; TCRdb has only the in-frame clones, and not every one. This sample has more than 45,000 clones; over 80% occur once, and the top ten carry approximately 0.6%. The clonotype originates from a female donor with multiple sclerosis, enrolled in a pregnancy study. The source material was CD4+ T cells from peripheral blood mononuclear cells, sampled after pregnancy.

This CDR3 is CASSRDRALGDNEQFF. The CDR3 DNA is TGTGCCAGCAGTCGAGACAGGGCTCTGGGGGACAATGAGCAGTTCTTC. The genes are TRBV2 and TRBJ2-1, with 7 bases that match TRBD1. CDR1 and CDR2 (germline): SNHLY, FYNNEI. This CDR3 is built from 16 residues. V shed 5 bases and J 5 bases; nucleotides not matched to a gene: 12.